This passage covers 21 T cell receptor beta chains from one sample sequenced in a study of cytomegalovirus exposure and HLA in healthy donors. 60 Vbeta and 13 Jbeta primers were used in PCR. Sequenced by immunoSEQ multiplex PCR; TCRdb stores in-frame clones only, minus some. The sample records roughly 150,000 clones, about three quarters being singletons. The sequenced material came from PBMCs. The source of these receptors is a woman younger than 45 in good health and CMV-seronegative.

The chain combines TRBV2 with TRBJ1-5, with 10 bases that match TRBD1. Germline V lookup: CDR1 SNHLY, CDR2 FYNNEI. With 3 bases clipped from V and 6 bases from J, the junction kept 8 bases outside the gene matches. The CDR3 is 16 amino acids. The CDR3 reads CASSDPTWTGGQPQHF. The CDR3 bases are TGTGCCAGCAGTGATCCGACCTGGACAGGGGGTCAGCCCCAGCATTTT.

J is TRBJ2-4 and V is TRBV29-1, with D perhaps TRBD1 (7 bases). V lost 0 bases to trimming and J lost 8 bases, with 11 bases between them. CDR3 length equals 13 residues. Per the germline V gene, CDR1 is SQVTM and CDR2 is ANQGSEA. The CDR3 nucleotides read TGCAGCGTTGAAGACAGGGGGGTAGACATTCAGTACTTC. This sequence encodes CSVEDRGVDIQYF.

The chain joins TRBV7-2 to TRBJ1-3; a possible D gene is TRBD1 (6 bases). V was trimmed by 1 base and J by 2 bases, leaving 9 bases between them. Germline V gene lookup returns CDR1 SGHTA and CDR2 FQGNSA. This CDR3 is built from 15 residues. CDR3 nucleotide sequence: TGTGCCAGCAGCTTAGATTCAGGGGCTGGAAACACCATATATTTT. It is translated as CASSLDSGAGNTIYF.

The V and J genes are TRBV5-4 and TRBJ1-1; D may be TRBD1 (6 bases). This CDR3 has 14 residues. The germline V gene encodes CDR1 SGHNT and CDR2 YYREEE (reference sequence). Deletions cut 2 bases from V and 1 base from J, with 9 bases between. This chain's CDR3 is CASSFMDRNTEAFF. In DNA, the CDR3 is TGTGCCAGCAGCTTCATGGACAGGAACACTGAAGCTTTCTTT.

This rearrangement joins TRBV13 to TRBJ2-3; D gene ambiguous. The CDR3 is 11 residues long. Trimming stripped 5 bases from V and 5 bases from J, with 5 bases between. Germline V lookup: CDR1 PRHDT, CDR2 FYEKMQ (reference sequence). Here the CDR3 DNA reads TGTGCCAGCAGCCATCAAGATACGCAGTATTTT. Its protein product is CASSHQDTQYF.

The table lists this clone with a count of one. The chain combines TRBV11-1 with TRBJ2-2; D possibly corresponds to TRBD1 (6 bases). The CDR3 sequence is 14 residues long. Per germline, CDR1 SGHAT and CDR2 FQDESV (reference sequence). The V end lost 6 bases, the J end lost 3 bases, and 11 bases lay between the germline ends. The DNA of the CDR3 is TGTGCCAGCAGTTTTAACAGGGACACCGGGGAGCTGTTTTTT. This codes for CASSFNRDTGELFF. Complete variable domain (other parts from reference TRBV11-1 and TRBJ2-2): EAEVAQSPRYKITEKSQAVAFWCDPISGHATLYWYRQILGQGPELLVQFQDESVVDDSQLPKDRFSAERLKGVDSTLKIQPAELGDSAMYLCASSFNRDTGELFFGEGSRLTVL.

CDR3 loop: CASSVAGTSGQETQYF. DNA for the CDR3: TGCGCCAGCAGCGTGGCCGGGACTAGCGGGCAAGAGACCCAGTACTTC. The genes are TRBV5-1 and TRBJ2-5, with TRBD2 matching over 12 bases. The CDR3 runs to 16 residues. V shed 4 bases, J shed 2 bases, and the junction held 6 bases outside the gene matches. Germline loops: CDR1 SGHRS, CDR2 YFSETQ.

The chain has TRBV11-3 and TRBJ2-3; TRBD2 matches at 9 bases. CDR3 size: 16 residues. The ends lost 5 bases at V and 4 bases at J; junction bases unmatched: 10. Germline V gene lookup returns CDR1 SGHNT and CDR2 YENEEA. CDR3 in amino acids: CASSHDGRGGPDTQYF. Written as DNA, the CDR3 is TGTGCCAGCAGCCATGACGGGCGGGGGGGGCCAGATACGCAGTATTTT.

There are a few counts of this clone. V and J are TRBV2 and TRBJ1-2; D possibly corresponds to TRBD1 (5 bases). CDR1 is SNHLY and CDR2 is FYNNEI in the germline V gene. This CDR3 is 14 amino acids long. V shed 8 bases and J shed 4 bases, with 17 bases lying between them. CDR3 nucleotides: TGTGCCAGCCAATTTAGACAGCGGGGCTATGGCTACACCTTC. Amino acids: CASQFRQRGYGYTF.

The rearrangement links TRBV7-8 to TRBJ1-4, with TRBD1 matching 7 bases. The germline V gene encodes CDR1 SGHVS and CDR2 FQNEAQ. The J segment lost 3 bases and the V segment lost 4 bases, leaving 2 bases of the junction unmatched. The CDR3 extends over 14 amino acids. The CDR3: CASSSGQANEKLFF. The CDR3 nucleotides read TGTGCCAGCAGCTCAGGACAGGCTAATGAAAAACTGTTTTTT.

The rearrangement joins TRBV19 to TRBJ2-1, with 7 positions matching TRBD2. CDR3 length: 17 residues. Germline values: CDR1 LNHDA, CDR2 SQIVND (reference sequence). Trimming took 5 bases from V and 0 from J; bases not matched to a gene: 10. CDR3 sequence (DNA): TGTGCCAGTAGTTCCCCAACTAGCGCACACTCCTACAATGAGCAGTTCTTC. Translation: CASSSPTSAHSYNEQFF.

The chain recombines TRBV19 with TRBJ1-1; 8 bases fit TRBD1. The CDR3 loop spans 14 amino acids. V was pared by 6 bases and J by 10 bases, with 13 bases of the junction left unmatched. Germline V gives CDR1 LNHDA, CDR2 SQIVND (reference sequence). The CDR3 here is CASRTLRQGPGAFF. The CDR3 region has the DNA TGTGCCAGTAGAACCCTTCGACAGGGGCCGGGAGCTTTCTTT.

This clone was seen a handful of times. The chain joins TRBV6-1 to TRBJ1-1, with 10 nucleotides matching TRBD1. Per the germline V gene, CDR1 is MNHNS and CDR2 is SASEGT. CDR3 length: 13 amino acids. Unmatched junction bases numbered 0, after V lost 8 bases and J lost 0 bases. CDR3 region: CASGTGVNTEAFF. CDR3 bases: TGTGCCAGCGGGACAGGGGTGAACACTGAAGCTTTCTTT.

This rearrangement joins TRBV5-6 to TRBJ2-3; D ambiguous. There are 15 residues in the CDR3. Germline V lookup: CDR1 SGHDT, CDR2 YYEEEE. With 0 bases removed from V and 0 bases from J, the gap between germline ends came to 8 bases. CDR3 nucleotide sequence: TGTGCCAGCAGCTTGGGTCCTCTTAGCACAGATACGCAGTATTTT. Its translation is CASSLGPLSTDTQYF.

CDR3 nucleotides: TGTGCCAGCAGGGGGGGTGGTTACGAGCAGTACGTC. This gives the protein CASRGGGYEQYV. The V call is TRBV6-1, the J call TRBJ2-7, with D possibly being TRBD2 (6 bases). Germline values: CDR1 MNHNS, CDR2 SASEGT. Trimming removed 6 bases from V and 4 bases from J, with 10 bases in between. The CDR3 spans 12 residues.

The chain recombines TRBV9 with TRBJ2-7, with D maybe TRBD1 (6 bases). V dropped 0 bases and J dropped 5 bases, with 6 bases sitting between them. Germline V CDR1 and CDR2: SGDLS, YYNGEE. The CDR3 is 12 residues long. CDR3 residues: CASSVGGHEQYF. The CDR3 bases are TGTGCCAGCAGCGTAGGGGGGCACGAGCAGTACTTC.

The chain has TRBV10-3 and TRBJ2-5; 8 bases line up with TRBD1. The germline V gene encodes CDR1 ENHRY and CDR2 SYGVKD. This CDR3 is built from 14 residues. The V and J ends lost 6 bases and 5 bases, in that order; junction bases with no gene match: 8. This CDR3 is CAIRTTGGDETQYF. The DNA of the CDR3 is TGTGCCATCAGAACCACAGGGGGAGATGAGACCCAGTACTTC.

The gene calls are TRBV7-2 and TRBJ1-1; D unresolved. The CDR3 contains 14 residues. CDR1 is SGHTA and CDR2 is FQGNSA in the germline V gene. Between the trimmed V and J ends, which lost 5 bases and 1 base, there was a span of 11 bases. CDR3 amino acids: CASSQRSGNTEAFF. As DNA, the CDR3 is TGTGCCAGCAGCCAACGGTCGGGGAACACTGAAGCTTTCTTT. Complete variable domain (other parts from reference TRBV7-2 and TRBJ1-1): GAGVSQSPSNKVTEKGKDVELRCDPISGHTALYWYRQSLGQGLEFLIYFQGNSAPDKSGLPSDRFSAERTGGSVSTLTIQRTQQEDSAVYLCASSQRSGNTEAFFGQGTRLTVV.

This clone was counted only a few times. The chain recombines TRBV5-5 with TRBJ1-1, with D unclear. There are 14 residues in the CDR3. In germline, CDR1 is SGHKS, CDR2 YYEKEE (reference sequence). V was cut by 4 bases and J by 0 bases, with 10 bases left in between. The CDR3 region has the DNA TGTGCCAGCAGCCGAACAGAAATGAACACTGAAGCTTTCTTT. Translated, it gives CASSRTEMNTEAFF.

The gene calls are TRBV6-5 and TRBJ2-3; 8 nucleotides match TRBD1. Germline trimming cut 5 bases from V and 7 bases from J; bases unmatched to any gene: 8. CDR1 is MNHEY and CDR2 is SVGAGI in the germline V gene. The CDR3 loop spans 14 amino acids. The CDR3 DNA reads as TGTGCCAGCAGTCAGCAGGGGGCCATTAATACGCAGTATTTT. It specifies CASSQQGAINTQYF.

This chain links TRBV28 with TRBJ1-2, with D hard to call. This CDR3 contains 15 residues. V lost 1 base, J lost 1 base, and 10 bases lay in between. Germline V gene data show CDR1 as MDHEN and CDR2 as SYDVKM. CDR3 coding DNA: TGTGCCAGCAGTTTATTGCCAGGTCTTAACTATGGCTACACCTTC. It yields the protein CASSLLPGLNYGYTF.